Below, 13 T cell receptor beta chains from the same sample are listed, as sequenced in a study of neoadjuvant nivolumab and ipilimumab in lung cancer (dated by TCRdb to 2018 to 2021). Taken with the paper, the label for time point translates to: pretherapy, before neoadjuvant immune checkpoint inhibitors. Library prep was done by the immunoSEQ multiplex PCR assay. TCRdb took over this immuneACCESS table, retaining in-frame rearrangements with V and J assigned. Such tables are incomplete; in checked studies, under half of the missing clones stem from an unresolved V gene, and the remainder is unexplained. Across this sample there are tens of thousands of clones, with 89% seen only once. Approximately 3.5% of the sample is in the top ten clones. The source was peripheral blood, collected before neoadjuvant nivolumab, alone or with ipilimumab. These receptors all stem from an adult with non-small cell lung cancer.

As DNA, the CDR3 is TGTGCCAGCTCACCCCCGGGACAGGGTATGGGCTACACCTTC. Amino acids: CASSPPGQGMGYTF. The J gene is TRBJ1-2, the V gene TRBV18; 9 nucleotides line up with TRBD1. The CDR3 extends over 14 amino acids. After removal of 3 bases from V and 8 bases from J, the junction contained 7 bases not matched to a gene. Per the germline V gene, CDR1 is KGHSH and CDR2 is LQKENI. The full variable domain, its missing parts supplied by reference TRBV18 and TRBJ1-2, is NAGVMQNPRHLVRRRGQEARLRCSPMKGHSHVYWYRQLPEEGLKFMVYLQKENIIDESGMPKERFSAEFPKEGPSILRIQQVVRGDSAAYFCASSPPGQGMGYTFGSGTRLTVV.

This chain links TRBV7-9 with TRBJ2-5; tentatively, D is TRBD1 or TRBD2 (5 bases each). Trimming left V 11 bases short and J 5 bases short, with 15 bases between. There are 12 residues in the CDR3. Germline CDR1 and CDR2: SEHNR and FQNEAQ (reference sequence). CDR3: CAGFGAGETQYF. The DNA for the CDR3 is TGTGCCGGATTCGGGGCCGGGGAGACCCAGTACTTC.

The chain couples TRBV7-8 to TRBJ1-5; D remains unclear. Trimming cost V 0 bases and J 4 bases, with 7 bases left between them. Germline V gene sequence: CDR1 SGHVS, CDR2 FQNEAQ. The CDR3 length is 14 residues. This CDR3 is CASSLAQFNQPQHF. CDR3 coding DNA: TGTGCCAGCAGCTTAGCCCAGTTTAATCAGCCCCAGCATTTT.

This clone was observed once. One end of the junction varies from germline; a read error may be responsible. This chain links TRBV19 with TRBJ1-1; 7 nucleotides align to TRBD1. CDR1 and CDR2 from the germline V gene are LNHDA and SQIVND (reference sequence). This CDR3 comprises 13 residues. The DNA of the CDR3 is TGTGCCAGTAGTGTAGACAGGGAAACTGAAGCTTTCTTT. Amino acid sequence: CASSVDRETEAFF.

The gene calls are TRBV30 and TRBJ2-7; 14 bases agree with TRBD2. Trimming cost V 6 bases and J 0 bases; bases outside gene matches: 1. This CDR3 comprises 14 residues. The germline V gene has CDR1 GTSNPN and CDR2 SVGIG (reference sequence). The CDR3 sequence is CACGTSGSSYEQYF. The CDR3 DNA sequence: TGTGCCTGCGGGACTAGCGGGAGCTCCTACGAGCAGTACTTC.

V and J are TRBV5-4 and TRBJ1-1; 7 bases line up with TRBD1. With V trimmed by 3 bases and J by 1 base, 6 bases remained unmatched. Germline values: CDR1 SGHNT, CDR2 YYREEE (reference sequence). The CDR3 runs to 15 residues. The CDR3 DNA sequence: TGTGCCAGCAGCTCGATGACAGGGACGAACACTGAAGCTTTCTTT. Its translation: CASSSMTGTNTEAFF.

V usage is TRBV7-3 and J usage is TRBJ2-3, with D hard to call. V was trimmed by 2 bases and J by 2 bases, leaving 14 bases between them. This CDR3 is built from 16 residues. Germline lookup yields CDR1 SGHTA and CDR2 FQGTGA. CDR3 DNA: TGTGCCAGCAGCTTAGAGCTAGTGAGAATCACAGATACGCAGTATTTT. Its translation: CASSLELVRITDTQYF.

The chain combines TRBV2 with TRBJ1-1; D ambiguous. This CDR3 has 12 amino acids. Trimming took off 7 bases at V and 1 base at J, with 7 bases between the two ends. Germline V gene sequence: CDR1 SNHLY, CDR2 FYNNEI. The CDR3 sequence: CASMDENTEAFF. The CDR3 DNA sequence: TGTGCCAGCATGGACGAGAACACTGAAGCTTTCTTT. The full variable domain, its missing parts supplied by reference TRBV2 and TRBJ1-1, is EPEVTQTPSHQVTQMGQEVILRCVPISNHLYFYWYRQILGQKVEFLVSFYNNEISEKSEIFDDQFSVERPDGSNFTLKIRSTKLEDSAMYFCASMDENTEAFFGQGTRLTVV.

The rearrangement links TRBV2 to TRBJ2-3; 7 nucleotides line up with TRBD2. There are 16 residues in the CDR3. V lost 8 bases, J lost 0 bases, and 11 bases stayed unmatched. Germline CDR1 reads SNHLY; CDR2 reads FYNNEI. The CDR3: CASHAGSAGSTDTQYF. The CDR3 coding sequence is TGTGCCAGCCACGCAGGCTCAGCGGGAAGCACAGATACGCAGTATTTT.

This chain joins TRBV5-1 and TRBJ2-3; 8 bases are shared with TRBD2. Germline lookup yields CDR1 SGHRS and CDR2 YFSETQ. The CDR3 consists of 15 residues. V was clipped by 2 bases and J by 1 base; unmatched bases: 3. This chain's CDR3 is CASSFGTSGTDTQYF. The CDR3 nucleotides read TGCGCCAGCAGCTTCGGGACTAGTGGCACAGATACGCAGTATTTT.

This chain uses TRBV9 with TRBJ1-4; TRBD1 aligns across 8 bases. Germline V gene data show CDR1 as SGDLS and CDR2 as YYNGEE. This CDR3 is built from 16 residues. With 4 bases clipped from V and 5 bases from J, the junction kept 10 bases outside the gene matches. CDR3 bases: TGTGCCAGCAGCCCGCGACAGGGGATGTTAAATGAAAAACTGTTTTTT. Its translation is CASSPRQGMLNEKLFF.

In this sample, this clone turned up a few times. The DNA for the CDR3 is TGTGCCAGCAGCCCCGGGGGGCCAGGGGATCAGCCCCAGCATTTT. Its protein is CASSPGGPGDQPQHF. V gene TRBV4-2 combines with J gene TRBJ1-5, with D possibly being TRBD1 (6 bases). CDR1 and CDR2 from the germline V gene are LGHNA and YNFKEQ. The CDR3 runs to 15 residues. V was trimmed by 4 bases and J by 5 bases, leaving 15 bases between them.

This clone was counted only a few times. The chain joins TRBV10-3 to TRBJ2-5; D gene uncertain. The CDR3 runs 13 residues. Germline V gives CDR1 ENHRY, CDR2 SYGVKD. Trimming took off 3 bases at V and 2 bases at J, with 7 bases between the two ends. CDR3 amino acids: CAISDPNQETQYF. The CDR3 coding sequence is TGTGCCATCAGTGACCCTAATCAAGAGACCCAGTACTTC.